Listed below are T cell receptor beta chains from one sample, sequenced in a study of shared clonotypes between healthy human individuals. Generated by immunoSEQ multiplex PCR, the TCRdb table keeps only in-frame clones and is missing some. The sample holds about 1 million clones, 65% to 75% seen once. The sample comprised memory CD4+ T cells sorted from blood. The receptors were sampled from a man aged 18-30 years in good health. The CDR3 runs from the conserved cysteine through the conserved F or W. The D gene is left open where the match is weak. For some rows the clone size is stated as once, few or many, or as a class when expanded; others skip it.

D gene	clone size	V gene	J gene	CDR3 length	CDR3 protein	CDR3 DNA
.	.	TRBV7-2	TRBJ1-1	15	CASSFGATTNTEAFF	TGTGCCAGCAGCTTTGGGGCCACCACGAACACTGAAGCTTTCTTT
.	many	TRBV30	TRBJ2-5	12	CAWSPLQETQYF	TGTGCCTGGAGTCCCCTCCAAGAGACCCAGTACTTC
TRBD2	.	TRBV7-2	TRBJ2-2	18	CASSLGATSGSNTGELFF	TGTGCCAGCAGCTTAGGAGCAACTAGCGGTTCGAACACCGGGGAGCTGTTTTTT
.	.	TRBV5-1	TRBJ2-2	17	CASSPTVGGGIGGELFF	TGCGCCAGCAGCCCCACGGTAGGAGGGGGCATCGGCGGGGAGCTGTTTTTT
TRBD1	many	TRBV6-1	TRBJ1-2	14	CASETGTGYYGYTF	TGTGCCAGCGAAACCGGGACAGGGTACTATGGCTACACCTTC
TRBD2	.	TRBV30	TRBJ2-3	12	CASSGGADTQYF	TGTGCCTCTAGCGGGGGGGCAGATACGCAGTATTTT
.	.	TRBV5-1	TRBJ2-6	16	CASSPQGSSGANVLTF	TGCGCCAGCAGCCCACAGGGAAGCTCTGGGGCCAACGTCCTGACTTTC
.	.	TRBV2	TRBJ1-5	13	CASTGQGKEPQHF	TGTGCCAGCACGGGGCAGGGTAAGGAGCCCCAGCATTTT
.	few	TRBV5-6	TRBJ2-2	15	CASSLGGISTGELFF	TGTGCCAGCAGCTTGGGGGGCATTAGCACCGGGGAGCTGTTTTTT
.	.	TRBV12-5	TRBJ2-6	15	CASGLGQAGANVLTF	TGTGCTAGTGGTTTGGGACAGGCTGGGGCCAACGTCCTGACTTTC
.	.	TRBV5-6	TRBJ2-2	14	CASSLFGPTGELFF	TGTGCCAGCAGCCTCTTTGGGCCCACCGGGGAGCTGTTTTTT
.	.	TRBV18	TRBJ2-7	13	CASSFRAAAEQYF	TGTGCCAGCTCATTTAGGGCTGCCGCCGAGCAGTACTTC
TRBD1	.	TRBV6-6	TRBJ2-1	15	CASRNRQGDYNEQFF	TGTGCCAGCAGGAACAGGCAGGGGGACTACAATGAGCAGTTCTTC
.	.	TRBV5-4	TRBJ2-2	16	CASSRISGSSTGELFF	TGTGCCAGCAGCCGTATCTCGGGAAGCAGCACCGGGGAGCTGTTTTTT
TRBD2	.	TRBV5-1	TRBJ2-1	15	CASSLFLAGVNEQFF	TGCGCCAGCAGCTTGTTCCTAGCGGGGGTCAATGAGCAGTTCTTC
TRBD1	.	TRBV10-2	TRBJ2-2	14	CASTGQGGAGELFF	TGCGCCAGCACGGGACAGGGGGGCGCCGGGGAGCTGTTTTTT